These 21 T cell receptor beta chains came from one sample sequenced in a study of blood T cell repertoires in COVID-19. Using immunoSEQ multiplex PCR, the repertoire was profiled, and TCRdb retains in-frame clones only, with some absent. In the table there are about 480,000 clones, 75% to 90% of which are singletons. Source material: peripheral blood. Receptors originate from a man aged 18 to 35 with COVID-19, enrolled during active disease.

The chain is built from TRBV6-5 and TRBJ1-1; 7 positions agree with TRBD1. The CDR3 length is 14 residues. Germline CDR1 reads MNHEY; CDR2 reads SVGAGI. J lost 5 bases, V lost 2 bases, and 5 bases had no gene match. The chain's CDR3 is CASSYVDRETEAFF. CDR3 nucleotides: TGTGCCAGCAGTTACGTAGACAGGGAGACTGAAGCTTTCTTT.

The J gene is TRBJ1-1, the V gene TRBV13; a possible D gene is TRBD1 (5 bases). CDR3 length equals 16 residues. Germline CDR1 is PRHDT and CDR2 is FYEKMQ (reference sequence). Trimming stripped 2 bases from V and 0 bases from J, with 13 bases between. The chain's CDR3 is CASSLYGGRLNTEAFF. DNA for the CDR3: TGTGCCAGCAGCTTATACGGGGGGAGGTTGAACACTGAAGCTTTCTTT.

The V call is TRBV5-4, the J call TRBJ1-2; maybe TRBD1 (6 bases). Germline assignment: CDR1 SGHNT and CDR2 YYREEE (reference sequence). Trimming took off 6 bases at V and 4 bases at J, with 13 bases between the two ends. This CDR3 has 13 residues. CDR3 in DNA: TGTGCCAGCACCGCCCGGGACATCTATGGCTACACCTTC. This translates into CASTARDIYGYTF.

This clone has only one observation. The chain uses TRBV13 and TRBJ1-3; D remains ambiguous. The CDR3 sequence is 15 residues long. V lost 1 base to trimming and J lost 0 bases, with 7 bases between them. The germline gives CDR1 PRHDT, CDR2 FYEKMQ (reference sequence). CDR3 DNA: TGTGCCAGCAGCTTAGAACGGTCCTCTGGAAACACCATATATTTT. It encodes CASSLERSSGNTIYF.

In regard to this clone: The sample has other DNA sequences that encode this CDR3 too. This sequence joins TRBV12-3 or TRBV12-4 and TRBJ2-7; no clear D gene. Trimming pared 2 bases from V and 2 bases from J, leaving 7 bases between. The CDR3 consists of 13 residues. This chain's CDR3 is CASSLNRAYEQYF. The CDR3 region has the DNA TGTGCCAGCAGTTTAAACCGAGCCTACGAGCAGTACTTC.

The chain employs TRBV18 and TRBJ2-3; the match to TRBD2 covers 10 bases. Germline-derived CDR1 and CDR2 are KGHSH and LQKENI. V was pared by 8 bases and J by 2 bases, with 19 bases of the junction left unmatched. This CDR3 has 19 amino acids. CDR3 nucleotides: TGTGCCAGCACGCTCTGGTCTAGCGGGGGAATTTCCCTCACAGATACGCAGTATTTT. This translates into CASTLWSSGGISLTDTQYF.

V usage is TRBV7-9 and J usage is TRBJ1-1, with 10 bases fitting TRBD1. The length of the CDR3 is 16 residues. After removal of 4 bases from V and 0 bases from J, the junction contained 5 bases not matched to a gene. Germline assignment: CDR1 SEHNR and CDR2 FQNEAQ (reference sequence). CDR3 loop: CASSSRQGALNTEAFF. The CDR3 nucleotides are TGTGCCAGCAGCTCGAGACAGGGGGCTCTGAACACTGAAGCTTTCTTT.

The chain joins TRBV29-1 to TRBJ1-1; 10 positions agree with TRBD1. Unmatched junction bases numbered 6, after V lost 5 bases and J lost 6 bases. The germline V gene encodes CDR1 SQVTM and CDR2 ANQGSEA. CDR3 length: 13 amino acids. The CDR3 DNA reads as TGCAGCGTTTCCGGGACAGGGGCCCCTGAAGCTTTCTTT. Translation: CSVSGTGAPEAFF.

The genes are TRBV6-1 and TRBJ2-5; 8 bases are shared with TRBD2. The J segment lost 1 base and the V segment lost 1 base, leaving 2 bases of the junction unmatched. Germline V gene data show CDR1 as MNHNS and CDR2 as SASEGT. CDR3 length: 15 residues. The CDR3 spells CASSEGAGGQETQYF. Here the CDR3 DNA reads TGTGCCAGCAGTGAAGGGGCGGGGGGCCAAGAGACCCAGTACTTC.

The genes are TRBV5-1 and TRBJ2-4, with 8 bases aligning to TRBD1. J was trimmed by 0 bases and V by 0 bases; bases with no gene match: 2. Germline lookup yields CDR1 SGHRS and CDR2 YFSETQ. CDR3 size: 16 residues. CDR3 DNA: TGCGCCAGCAGCTTGGACAGGGGGATAGCCAAAAACATTCAGTACTTC. It is translated as CASSLDRGIAKNIQYF.

The rearrangement uses TRBV10-1 and TRBJ1-5; 8 nucleotides match TRBD1. With V trimmed by 5 bases and J by 4 bases, 4 bases remained unmatched. Germline CDR1 WNHNN, CDR2 SYGVQD (reference sequence). CDR3 length equals 14 residues. In nucleotides, the CDR3 is TGCGCCAGCAGTACAGGGGGACTAAATCAGCCCCAGCATTTT. It is translated as CASSTGGLNQPQHF.

This chain joins TRBV12-3 or TRBV12-4 and TRBJ2-1; perhaps TRBD1 as D (6 bases). There are 13 residues in the CDR3. The V gene lost 6 bases and the J gene lost 4 bases, with 10 bases spanning the gap. The chain's CDR3 is CASRTTGYNEQFF. The CDR3 region has the DNA TGTGCCAGCAGAACTACAGGGTACAATGAGCAGTTCTTC.

The rearrangement uses TRBV7-9 and TRBJ2-1; the match to TRBD2 covers 10 bases. The germline V gene has CDR1 SEHNR and CDR2 FQNEAQ (reference sequence). The CDR3 consists of 15 residues. The V gene end was trimmed by 5 bases and the J gene end by 5 bases; junction bases not matched to a gene: 6. DNA of the CDR3: TGTGCCAGCAGCCCCACTAGCGGGGATAACAATGAGCAGTTCTTC. Its translation is CASSPTSGDNNEQFF.

The J gene is TRBJ2-7, the V gene TRBV16; possibly TRBD2 for D (7 bases). The V gene lost 0 bases and the J gene lost 3 bases, with 12 bases spanning the gap. The CDR3 is 15 amino acids. Looked up from germline, CDR1 is KGHSY and CDR2 is FQNENV. In nucleotides, the CDR3 is TGTGCCAGCAGCCAATCAGGGGGAGGGCGCTACGAGCAGTACTTC. Protein product: CASSQSGGGRYEQYF.

The chain couples TRBV10-3 to TRBJ2-6; TRBD2 matches 10 bases. With V trimmed by 4 bases and J by 0 bases, 6 bases remained unmatched. The CDR3 contains 18 residues. Germline lookup yields CDR1 ENHRY and CDR2 SYGVKD. CDR3 sequence: CAISGLAGAPSGANVLTF. The CDR3 nucleotides are TGTGCCATCAGTGGCCTAGCGGGAGCTCCCTCTGGGGCCAACGTCCTGACTTTC.

The genes are TRBV14 and TRBJ2-7, with TRBD1 as a possible D gene (6 bases). V was trimmed by 5 bases and J by 3 bases, leaving 11 bases between them. Germline V gives CDR1 SGHDN, CDR2 FVKESK. CDR3 length equals 13 residues. The CDR3 region has the DNA TGTGCCAGCAGCTTACAGGGCTTCTACGAGCAGTACTTC. This codes for CASSLQGFYEQYF. The entire variable domain, with the rest obtained from reference TRBV14 and TRBJ2-7, is as follows: EAGVTQFPSHSVIEKGQTVTLRCDPISGHDNLYWYRRVMGKEIKFLLHFVKESKQDESGMPNNRFLAERTGGTYSTLKVQPAELEDSGVYFCASSLQGFYEQYFGPGTRLTVT.

This rearrangement joins TRBV4-2 to TRBJ2-3; D is unclear. This CDR3 spans 14 amino acids. Germline V gives CDR1 LGHNA, CDR2 YNFKEQ. V was shortened by 7 bases and J by 2 bases, with 13 bases between the two germline ends. The CDR3 DNA reads as TGTGCCAGCACCCCCTTCGCGGACACAGATACGCAGTATTTT. Its protein product is CASTPFADTDTQYF.

The gene calls are TRBV2 and TRBJ2-3; D is possibly TRBD2 (5 bases). Germline values: CDR1 SNHLY, CDR2 FYNNEI. Trimming removed 2 bases from V and 2 bases from J, with 11 bases in between. The CDR3 is made up of 15 amino acids. The CDR3 sequence: CASSELALNTDTQYF. CDR3 sequence (DNA): TGTGCCAGCAGTGAACTAGCCCTTAACACAGATACGCAGTATTTT.

This rearrangement joins TRBV5-4 to TRBJ2-7, with D perhaps matching TRBD1 (6 bases). V was trimmed by 0 bases and J by 6 bases, leaving 13 bases between them. CDR1 and CDR2 (germline): SGHNT, YYREEE (reference sequence). The CDR3 has 14 amino acids. The CDR3 coding sequence is TGTGCCAGCAGCTTGGAGGGGGAGTACGGCGAGCAGTACTTC. It encodes CASSLEGEYGEQYF.

The V gene is TRBV6-5, the J gene TRBJ2-1; a possible D gene is TRBD1 (6 bases). The CDR3 totals 13 residues. Between the trimmed V and J ends, which lost 11 bases and 0 bases, there was a span of 11 bases. Per the germline V gene, CDR1 is MNHEY and CDR2 is SVGAGI. CDR3 DNA: TGTGCCTCCAGGGGAATCTCCTACAATGAGCAGTTCTTC. The encoded protein is CASRGISYNEQFF.

V is TRBV28 and J is TRBJ2-5; D is possibly TRBD1 (6 bases). The CDR3 covers 13 residues. Per germline, CDR1 MDHEN and CDR2 SYDVKM. The V end was cut by 10 bases, the J end by 4 bases, with 16 bases between. CDR3 loop: CATRDRHAETQYF. In DNA form, the CDR3 reads TGTGCCACCAGAGACAGGCACGCAGAGACCCAGTACTTC.